This T cell receptor beta chain was sequenced during a study of T cells in Graves' hyperthyroidism and ophthalmopathy (dated by TCRdb to about 2019). About the study as a whole: Peripheral blood samples were taken at the time of initial diagnosis, prior to any treatment. The paper reports TCR Vbeta CDR3 sequencing of over 120 peripheral blood samples: 40 or so ophthalmopathy, some 80 hyperthyroidism and approximately 17 progressor patients. In addition, the study compared T-cell repertoires in thyroid tissue and in blood from about six Graves' hyperthyroidism patients. The approximately 90 discovery patients were randomly split 7:3 into training and test sets. Following sampling, methimazole starting at 30 mg daily was given to hyperthyroidism patients, and high-dose intravenous methylprednisolone was given to ophthalmopathy patients. TCR V-J signatures able to tell the groups apart were searched for in a discovery cohort of 90 to 100 patients, of whom around 42 had Graves' ophthalmopathy and roughly 59 had stable Graves' hyperthyroidism. An independent validation cohort of about 20 hyperthyroidism patients and roughly 16 patients who later progressed to ophthalmopathy tested prospective prediction of ophthalmopathy.

What the study reported, not specific to this receptor: Most expanded thyroid clonotypes (frequency above 0.001) were also detected in blood, a finding suggesting that blood repertoires may reflect thyroid immune responses. In validation, the model predicted progression to ophthalmopathy with around 71% sensitivity and around 72% specificity, a median of around six months before onset. Ophthalmopathy was separated from stable hyperthyroidism by a 13 V-J signature model, with around 90% sensitivity and approximately 81% specificity obtained in cross-validation and 80%/75% obtained in testing. No statistical method was used to set the sample size in advance, and investigators knew the group allocation.

The TCR beta CDR3 regions were amplified from the RNA transcripts. The TCR CDR3 was subjected to a first round of RT-PCR using the HTBI primer set and the Qiagen OneStep RT-PCR kit. Libraries were constructed in a second round of multiplex PCR, after which size selection and purification were performed. Libraries were sequenced paired-end with 100 bp reads on an Illumina HiSeq2000. Per the original workflow: SOAPnuke was used to process the raw data, removing reads that contained adapters or uncalled bases, had a mean Phred below 15, or lacked an exact match to the constant primer or identifier. COPE v1.2.5 was used to merge the high-quality paired reads, and each unique nucleotide sequence was defined as a clonotype. MiTCR v1.1 was used to align the clonotypes against IMGT TRBV, TRBD and TRBJ reference segments. Analysis was restricted to V-J combinations with a frequency above 0.0001, which covered roughly 99% of repertoires. A TCS score was defined as the ratio of F50 (clonal expansion) to E x V (chaos), with BLOSUM62-based TCRdist applied between CDR3 peptides within each V-J. Welch's t-statistics and random forest reduced roughly 530 V-J features to some 14, which were used in a naive Bayes classifier (R e1071). TCRdb reprocessed the public reads (quality trimming at Q25 with fastp, clone calling with MiXCR) and kept in-frame beta chains. Every CDR3 protein is listed once, alongside the most common genes and DNA of its rows. TCRdb's processing, not the authors' own work, is the source of the V and J calls. In all, the sample holds some 740,000 distinct CDR3 sequences, and about 15% of those were seen once. About a tenth of the sample is held by the ten biggest clonotypes.

Its CDR3 holds 15 amino acids, cysteine through phenylalanine. The only DNA kept is the CDR3, 45 bases in frame from the first base. V was cut back by 1 base and J by 2 bases, leaving a gap of 10 bases between them. CDR1 and CDR2, per the germline V gene, are MGHRA and YSYEKL. Stable Graves' hyperthyroidism was defined as the absence of progression to ophthalmopathy over 18 months of follow-up. Hyperthyroidism patients were aged 18 to 65 years and newly diagnosed, with disease duration of less than 2 months. Any patient with an uncontrolled infection, another autoimmune disease, pregnancy or lactation was excluded. Clinical symptoms, serum thyroxine and TRAb, thyroid ultrasound, and orbital computed tomography formed the basis for the diagnoses. Ficoll-Paque density gradient centrifugation was used to isolate PBMCs from 8.5 to 10 ml of fresh peripheral blood. Trizol reagent was used to extract total RNA, and RNA quality was then checked on an Agilent 2100 Bioanalyzer.

In this sample, this clonotype turned up many times. Its antigen is still unknown. No quality values exist for individual bases; no much larger clone is one base distant. The TCR sequence derives from a woman aged 18-29 years with Graves' hyperthyroidism. The rearranged chain carries TRBV4-1 and TRBJ2-3, with no reliable assignment of the D segment. Sequencing was done on a sample of blood. The sequence in DNA is TGCGCCAGCAGCCAAGTTGGTGGGAACACAGATACGCAGTATTTT. Its protein is CASSQVGGNTDTQYF.